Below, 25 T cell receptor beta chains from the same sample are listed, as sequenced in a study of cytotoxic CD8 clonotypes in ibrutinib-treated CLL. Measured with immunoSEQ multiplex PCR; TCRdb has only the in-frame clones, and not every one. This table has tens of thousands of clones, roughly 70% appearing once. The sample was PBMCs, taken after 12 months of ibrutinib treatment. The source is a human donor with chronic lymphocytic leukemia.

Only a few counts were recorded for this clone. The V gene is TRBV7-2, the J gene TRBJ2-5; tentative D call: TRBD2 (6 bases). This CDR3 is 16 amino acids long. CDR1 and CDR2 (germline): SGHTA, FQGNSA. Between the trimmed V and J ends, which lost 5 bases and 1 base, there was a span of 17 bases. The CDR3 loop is CASSPDPRGIQETQYF. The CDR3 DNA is TGTGCCAGCAGCCCCGATCCGCGGGGAATCCAAGAGACCCAGTACTTC. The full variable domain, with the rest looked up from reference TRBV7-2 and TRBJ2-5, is GAGVSQSPSNKVTEKGKDVELRCDPISGHTALYWYRQSLGQGLEFLIYFQGNSAPDKSGLPSDRFSAERTGGSVSTLTIQRTQQEDSAVYLCASSPDPRGIQETQYFGPGTRLLVL.

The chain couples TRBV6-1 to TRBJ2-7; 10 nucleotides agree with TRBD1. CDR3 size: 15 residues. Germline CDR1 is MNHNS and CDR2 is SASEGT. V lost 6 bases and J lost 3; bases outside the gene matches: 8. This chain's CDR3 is CASRDPGTGVYEQYF. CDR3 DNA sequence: TGTGCCAGCAGAGATCCCGGGACAGGGGTCTACGAGCAGTACTTC.

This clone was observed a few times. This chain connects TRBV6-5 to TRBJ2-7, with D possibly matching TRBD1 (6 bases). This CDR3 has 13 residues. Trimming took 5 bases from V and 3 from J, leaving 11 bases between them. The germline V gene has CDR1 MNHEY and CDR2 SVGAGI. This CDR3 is CASSSRGYYEQYF. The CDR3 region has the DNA TGTGCCAGCAGTAGCAGGGGCTACTACGAGCAGTACTTC.

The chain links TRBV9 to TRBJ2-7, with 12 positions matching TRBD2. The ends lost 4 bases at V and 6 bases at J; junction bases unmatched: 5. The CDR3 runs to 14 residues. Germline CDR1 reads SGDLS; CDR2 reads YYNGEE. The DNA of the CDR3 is TGTGCCAGCAGCTCACAACTAGCGGGAGGCGAGCAGTACTTC. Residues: CASSSQLAGGEQYF.

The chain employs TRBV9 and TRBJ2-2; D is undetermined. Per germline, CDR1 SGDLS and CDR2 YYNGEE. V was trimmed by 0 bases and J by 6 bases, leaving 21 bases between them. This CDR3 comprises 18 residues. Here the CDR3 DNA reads TGTGCCAGCAGCGTAGCCTCAATTCGACCCGCGGCGTCCGGGGAGCTGTTTTTT. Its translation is CASSVASIRPAASGELFF.

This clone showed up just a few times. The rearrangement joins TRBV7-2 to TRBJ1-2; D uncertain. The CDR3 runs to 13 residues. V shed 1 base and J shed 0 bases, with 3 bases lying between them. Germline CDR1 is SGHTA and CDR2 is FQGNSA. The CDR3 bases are TGTGCCAGCAGCTTAGATACTAACTATGGCTACACCTTC. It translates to CASSLDTNYGYTF.

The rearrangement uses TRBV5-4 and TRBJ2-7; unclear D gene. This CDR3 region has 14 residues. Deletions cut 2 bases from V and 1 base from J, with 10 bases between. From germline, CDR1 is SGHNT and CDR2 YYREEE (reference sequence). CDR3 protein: CASSLKDGSYEQYF. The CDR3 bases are TGTGCCAGCAGCTTAAAGGACGGGTCCTACGAGCAGTACTTC.

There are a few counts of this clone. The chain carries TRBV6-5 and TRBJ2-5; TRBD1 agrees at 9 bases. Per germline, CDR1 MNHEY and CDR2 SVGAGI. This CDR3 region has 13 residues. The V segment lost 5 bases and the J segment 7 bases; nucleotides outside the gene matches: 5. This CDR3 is CASSRQGVGTQYF. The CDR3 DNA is TGTGCCAGCAGTCGACAGGGGGTTGGGACCCAGTACTTC.

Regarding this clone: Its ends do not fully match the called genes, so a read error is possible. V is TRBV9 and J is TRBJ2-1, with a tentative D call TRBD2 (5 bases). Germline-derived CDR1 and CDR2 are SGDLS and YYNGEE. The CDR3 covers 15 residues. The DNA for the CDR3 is TGTGCCAGCAGCGTAGGGACGGGCGGGTACACTGAGCAGTTCTTC. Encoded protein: CASSVGTGGYTEQFF.

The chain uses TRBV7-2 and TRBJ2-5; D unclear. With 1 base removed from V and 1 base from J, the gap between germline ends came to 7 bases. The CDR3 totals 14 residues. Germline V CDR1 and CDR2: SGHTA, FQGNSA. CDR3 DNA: TGTGCCAGCAGCTTAGTGGCTGTCCAAGAGACCCAGTACTTC. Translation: CASSLVAVQETQYF.

CDR3 residues: CASSESRRGQYF. CDR3 nucleotide sequence: TGCGCCAGCAGTGAGTCTAGAAGGGGGCAGTACTTC. J is TRBJ2-7 and V is TRBV10-2; a possible D gene is TRBD1 (5 bases). The CDR3 is made up of 12 amino acids. Germline-derived CDR1 and CDR2 are WSHSY and SAAADI. V was pared by 0 bases and J by 9 bases, with 9 bases between.

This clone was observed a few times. CDR3: CASRNIGSGNTIYF. Written as DNA, the CDR3 is TGTGCCAGCAGGAACATCGGCTCTGGAAACACCATATATTTT. This chain joins TRBV6-6 and TRBJ1-3, with no clear D. V shed 6 bases and J shed 0 bases, with 9 bases lying between them. This CDR3 contains 14 residues. Germline CDR1 reads MNHNY; CDR2 reads SVGAGI (reference sequence).

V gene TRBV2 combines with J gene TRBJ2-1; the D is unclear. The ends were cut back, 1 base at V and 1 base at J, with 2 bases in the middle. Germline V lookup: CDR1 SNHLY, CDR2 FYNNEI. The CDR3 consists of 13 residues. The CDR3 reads CASSEVSYNEQFF. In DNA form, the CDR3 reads TGTGCCAGCAGTGAAGTATCCTACAATGAGCAGTTCTTC. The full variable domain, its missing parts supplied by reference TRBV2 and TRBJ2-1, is EPEVTQTPSHQVTQMGQEVILRCVPISNHLYFYWYRQILGQKVEFLVSFYNNEISEKSEIFDDQFSVERPDGSNFTLKIRSTKLEDSAMYFCASSEVSYNEQFFGPGTRLTVL.

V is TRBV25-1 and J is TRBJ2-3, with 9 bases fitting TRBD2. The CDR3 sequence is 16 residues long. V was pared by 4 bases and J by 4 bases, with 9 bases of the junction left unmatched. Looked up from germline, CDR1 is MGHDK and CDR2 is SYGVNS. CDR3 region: CASSVGAGGGADTQYF. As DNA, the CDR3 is TGTGCCAGCAGTGTGGGAGCGGGAGGTGGGGCAGATACGCAGTATTTT.

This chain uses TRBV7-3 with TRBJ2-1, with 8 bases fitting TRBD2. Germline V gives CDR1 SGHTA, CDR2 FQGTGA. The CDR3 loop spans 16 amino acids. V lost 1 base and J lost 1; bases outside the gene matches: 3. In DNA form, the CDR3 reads TGTGCCAGCAGCTTAATAGTAGCGGGGTCCTACAATGAGCAGTTCTTC. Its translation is CASSLIVAGSYNEQFF.

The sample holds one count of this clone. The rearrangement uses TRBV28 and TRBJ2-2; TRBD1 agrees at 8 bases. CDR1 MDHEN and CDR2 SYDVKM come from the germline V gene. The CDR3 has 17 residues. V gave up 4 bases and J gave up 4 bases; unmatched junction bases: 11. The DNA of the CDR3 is TGTGCCAGCAGTTCATGGCCCGGGACAGGCGGCACCGGGGAGCTGTTTTTT. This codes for CASSSWPGTGGTGELFF.

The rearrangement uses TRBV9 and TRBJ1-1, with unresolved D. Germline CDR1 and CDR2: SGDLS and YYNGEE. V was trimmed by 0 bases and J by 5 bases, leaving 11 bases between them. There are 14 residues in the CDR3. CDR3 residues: CASSVVSVVTEAFF. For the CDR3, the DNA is TGTGCCAGCAGCGTAGTATCGGTGGTAACTGAAGCTTTCTTT.

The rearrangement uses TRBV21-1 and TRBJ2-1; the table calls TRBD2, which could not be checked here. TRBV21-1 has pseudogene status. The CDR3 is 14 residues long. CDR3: CASSPPYTRDEQFF. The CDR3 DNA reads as TGTGCCAGCAGCCCCCCTTACACCCGGGATGAGCAGTTCTTC.

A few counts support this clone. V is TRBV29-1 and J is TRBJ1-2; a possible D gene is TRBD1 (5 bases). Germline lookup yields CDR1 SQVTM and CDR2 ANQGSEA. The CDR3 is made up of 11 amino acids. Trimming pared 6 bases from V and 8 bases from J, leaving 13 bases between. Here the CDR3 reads CSVEGRPGYTF. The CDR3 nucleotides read TGCAGCGTGGAGGGGAGGCCCGGCTACACCTTC.

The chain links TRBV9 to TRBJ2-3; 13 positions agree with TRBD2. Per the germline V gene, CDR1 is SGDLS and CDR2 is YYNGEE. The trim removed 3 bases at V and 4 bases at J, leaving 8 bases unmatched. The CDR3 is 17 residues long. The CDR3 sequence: CASSAWTSGRGSDTQYF. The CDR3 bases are TGTGCCAGCAGCGCCTGGACTAGCGGGAGAGGCTCAGATACGCAGTATTTT.

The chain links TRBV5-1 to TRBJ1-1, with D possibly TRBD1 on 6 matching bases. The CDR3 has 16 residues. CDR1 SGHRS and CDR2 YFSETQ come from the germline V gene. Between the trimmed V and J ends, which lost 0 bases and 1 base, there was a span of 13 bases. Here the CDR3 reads CASSLAGAITNTEAFF. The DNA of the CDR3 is TGCGCCAGCAGCTTGGCAGGGGCCATTACGAACACTGAAGCTTTCTTT.

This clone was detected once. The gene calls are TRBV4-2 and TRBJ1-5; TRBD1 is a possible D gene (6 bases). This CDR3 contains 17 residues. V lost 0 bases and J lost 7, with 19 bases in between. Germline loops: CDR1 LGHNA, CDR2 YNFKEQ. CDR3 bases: TGTGCCAGCAGCCAAGATCTCAGGCGGAGGGGGGCGCAGCCCCAGCATTTT. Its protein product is CASSQDLRRRGAQPQHF.

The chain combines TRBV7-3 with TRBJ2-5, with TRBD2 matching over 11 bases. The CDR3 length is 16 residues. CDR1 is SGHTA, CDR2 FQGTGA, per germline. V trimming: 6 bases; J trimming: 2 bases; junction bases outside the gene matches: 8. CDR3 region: CASSKSGTSGQETQYF. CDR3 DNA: TGTGCCAGCAGTAAATCCGGGACTAGCGGACAAGAGACCCAGTACTTC.

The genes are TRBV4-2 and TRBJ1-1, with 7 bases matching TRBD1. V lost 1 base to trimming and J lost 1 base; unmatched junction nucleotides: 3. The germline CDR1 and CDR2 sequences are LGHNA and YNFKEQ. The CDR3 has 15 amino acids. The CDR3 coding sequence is TGTGCCAGCAGCCAAGCGGCAGGGGGGAACACTGAAGCTTTCTTT. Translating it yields CASSQAAGGNTEAFF.

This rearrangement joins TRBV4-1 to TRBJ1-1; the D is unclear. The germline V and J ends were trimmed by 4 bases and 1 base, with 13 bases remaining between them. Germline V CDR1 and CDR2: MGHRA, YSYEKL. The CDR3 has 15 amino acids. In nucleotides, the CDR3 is TGCGCCAGCAGCCCTTACTTCCGGGGGAACACTGAAGCTTTCTTT. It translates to CASSPYFRGNTEAFF.